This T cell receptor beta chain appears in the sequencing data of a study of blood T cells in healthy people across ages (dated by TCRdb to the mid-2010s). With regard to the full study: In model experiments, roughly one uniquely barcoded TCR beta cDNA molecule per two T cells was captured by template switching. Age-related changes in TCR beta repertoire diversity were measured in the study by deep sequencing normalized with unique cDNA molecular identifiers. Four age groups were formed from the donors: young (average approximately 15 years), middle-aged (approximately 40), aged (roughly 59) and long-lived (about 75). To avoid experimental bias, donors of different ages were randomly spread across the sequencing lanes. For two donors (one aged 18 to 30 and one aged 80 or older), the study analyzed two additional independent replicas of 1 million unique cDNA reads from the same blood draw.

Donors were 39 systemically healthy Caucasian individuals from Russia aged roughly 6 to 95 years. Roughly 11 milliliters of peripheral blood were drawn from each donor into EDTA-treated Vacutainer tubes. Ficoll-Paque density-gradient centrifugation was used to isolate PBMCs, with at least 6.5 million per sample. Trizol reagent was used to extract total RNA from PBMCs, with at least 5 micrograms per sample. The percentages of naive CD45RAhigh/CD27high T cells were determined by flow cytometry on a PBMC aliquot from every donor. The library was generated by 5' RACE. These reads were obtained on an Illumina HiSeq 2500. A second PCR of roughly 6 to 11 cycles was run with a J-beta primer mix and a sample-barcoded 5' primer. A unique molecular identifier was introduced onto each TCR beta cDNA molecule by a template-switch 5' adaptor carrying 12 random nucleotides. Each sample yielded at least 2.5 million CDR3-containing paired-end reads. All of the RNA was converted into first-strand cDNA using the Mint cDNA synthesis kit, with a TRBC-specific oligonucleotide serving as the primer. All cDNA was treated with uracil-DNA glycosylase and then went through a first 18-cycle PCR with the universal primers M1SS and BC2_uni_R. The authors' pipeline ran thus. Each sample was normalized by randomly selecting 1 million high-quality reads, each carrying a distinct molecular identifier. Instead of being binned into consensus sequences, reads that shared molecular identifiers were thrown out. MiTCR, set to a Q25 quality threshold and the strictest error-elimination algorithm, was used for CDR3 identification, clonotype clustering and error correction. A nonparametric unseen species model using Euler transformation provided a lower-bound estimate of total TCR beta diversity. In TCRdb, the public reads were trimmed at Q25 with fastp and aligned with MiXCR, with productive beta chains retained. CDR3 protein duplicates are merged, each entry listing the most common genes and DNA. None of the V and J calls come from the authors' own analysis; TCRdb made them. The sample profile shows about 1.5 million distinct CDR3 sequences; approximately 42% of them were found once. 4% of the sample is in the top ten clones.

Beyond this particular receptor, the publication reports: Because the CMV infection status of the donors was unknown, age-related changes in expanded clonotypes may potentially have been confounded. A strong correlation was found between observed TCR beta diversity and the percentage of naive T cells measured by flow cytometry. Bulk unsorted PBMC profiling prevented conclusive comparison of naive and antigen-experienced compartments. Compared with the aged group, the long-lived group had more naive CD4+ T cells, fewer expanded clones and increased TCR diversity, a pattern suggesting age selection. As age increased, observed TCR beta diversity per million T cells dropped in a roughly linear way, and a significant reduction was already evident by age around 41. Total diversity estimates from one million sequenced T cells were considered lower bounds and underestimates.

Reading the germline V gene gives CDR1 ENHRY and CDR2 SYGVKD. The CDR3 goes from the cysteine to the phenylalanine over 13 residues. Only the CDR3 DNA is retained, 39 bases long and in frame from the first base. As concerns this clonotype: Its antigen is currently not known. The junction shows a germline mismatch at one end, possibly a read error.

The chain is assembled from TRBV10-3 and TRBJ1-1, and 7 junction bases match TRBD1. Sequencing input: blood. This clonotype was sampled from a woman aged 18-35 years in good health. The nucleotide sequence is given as TGTGCCATCAGCCTGACAGGGAACACCGAAGCTTTCTTT. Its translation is CAISLTGNTEAFF.